This section outlines one T cell receptor beta chain sequence together with its context. What it binds is unknown. The data originate from a study of T cell responses to AZD1222 COVID-19 vaccine. Regarding the study as a whole: Clonal diversity was possibly underestimated; the donors were predominantly white British and more often female. Reportedly, nearly half of unique spike TCRs recognized epitopes outside B.1.351/B.1.1.7 mutations. With two AZD1222 doses given, Spike-specific TCR breadth and depth both rose. Vaccine-related CD4 TCRs covered spike, predominating at 160-218 and 743-854.

The V gene's germline CDR1 is GTSNPN and CDR2 SVGIG (reference sequence). V lost 2 bases, J lost 2 bases, and 12 bases stayed unmatched. The CDR3 is 16 residues long. Clones were read by immunoSEQ multiplex PCR, and TCRdb kept only the in-frame ones, dropping some. The sample includes 210,000 or so clones, roughly 94% of them seen just once. This receptor was identified in an adult who received the MenACWY meningococcal vaccine as a control. The specimen comprised peripheral blood, sampled 28 days after the second dose of the MenACWY control vaccine. The chain combines TRBV30 with TRBJ2-7; TRBD1 matches at 7 bases. The DNA of the CDR3 is TGTGCCTGGAGTATTTCGGCAGGGGGTGATGCCTACGAGCAGTACTTC. Translating gives CAWSISAGGDAYEQYF.